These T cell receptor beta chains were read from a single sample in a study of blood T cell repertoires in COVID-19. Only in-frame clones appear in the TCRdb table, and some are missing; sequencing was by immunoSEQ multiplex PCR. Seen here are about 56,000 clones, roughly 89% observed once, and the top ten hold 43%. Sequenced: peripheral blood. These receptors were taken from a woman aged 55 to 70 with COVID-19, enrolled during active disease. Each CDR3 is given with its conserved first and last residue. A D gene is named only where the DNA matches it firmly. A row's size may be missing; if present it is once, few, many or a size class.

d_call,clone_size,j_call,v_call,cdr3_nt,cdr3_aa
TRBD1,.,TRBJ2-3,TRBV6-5,TGTGCCAGCAGTTCCGGGACAGGGTTGAGTTCGCAGTATTTT,CASSSGTGLSSQYF
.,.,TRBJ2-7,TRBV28,TGTGCCAGCAGTTCCCCGGGACAAGGGACCTCCTACGAGCAGTACTTC,CASSSPGQGTSYEQYF
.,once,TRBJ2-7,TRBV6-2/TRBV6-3,TGTGCCAGCAGTTTTAATCCCGGCGGGTCCTACGAGCAGTACTTC,CASSFNPGGSYEQYF
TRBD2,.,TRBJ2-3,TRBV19,TGTGCCAGTAGTGGTGTCTGGGGTAGCGGGATTGGGACAGATACGCAGTATTTT,CASSGVWGSGIGTDTQYF
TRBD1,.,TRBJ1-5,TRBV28,TGTGCCAGCAGTCGGACAGGGTCCCCGGATCAGCCCCAGCATTTT,CASSRTGSPDQPQHF
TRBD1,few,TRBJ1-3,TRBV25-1,TGTGCCAGCAGTGAATCCACAGGGGGATCCTCCTCTGGAAACACCATATATTTT,CASSESTGGSSSGNTIYF
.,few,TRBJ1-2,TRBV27,TGTGCCAGCAGTCCCTCCAGGGCGTATGGCTACACCTTC,CASSPSRAYGYTF
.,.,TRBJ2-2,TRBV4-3,TGCGCCAGCAGCCACGGGACTCCAATGTCCGGGGAGCTGTTTTTT,CASSHGTPMSGELFF
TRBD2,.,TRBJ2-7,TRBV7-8,TGTGCCAGCAGCCCGAGCGGGAGGGCCAACGAGCAGTACTTC,CASSPSGRANEQYF
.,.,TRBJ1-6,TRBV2,TGTGCCAGCAGTCATCCGGGACTGTTTAATTCACCCCTCCACTTT,CASSHPGLFNSPLHF
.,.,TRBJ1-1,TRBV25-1,TGTGCCAGCAGTGAAACGGGAGTACAAGCTTTCTTT,CASSETGVQAFF
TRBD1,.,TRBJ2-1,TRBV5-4,TGTGCCAGCGTCTCGTCCACAGGGGTGAATGAGCAGTTCTTC,CASVSSTGVNEQFF
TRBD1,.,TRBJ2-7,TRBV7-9,TGTGCCAGCAGCTTAGGCCAGACAGGGCCCCGCTCCTACGAGCAGTACTTC,CASSLGQTGPRSYEQYF